What follows are 2 T cell receptor beta chains derived from one specimen sequenced in a study of T-cell memory formation after mild COVID-19. TCRdb reanalysed the 5' RACE reads using MiXCR and keeps one entry per CDR3 protein. Of tens of thousands of distinct CDR3 sequences listed, about 23% are singletons. Sequencing was performed on PBMCs or a T cell subset sorted from them (not recorded which). The receptors here all came from a man aged 18 to 30 who had mild COVID-19 (a few samples of this study predate the infection). Cell type and time point are not known.

The CDR3 DNA reads as TGCAGTGCCCACGGACTAGCAAGGGGCACAGATACGCAGTATTTT. Its protein is CSAHGLARGTDTQYF. V and J are TRBV20-1 and TRBJ2-3, with 8 positions matching TRBD2. Germline CDR1 and CDR2: DFQATT and SNEGSKA (reference sequence). V shed 6 bases and J 1 base; nucleotides not matched to a gene: 9. This CDR3 contains 15 residues.

CDR3 sequence: CASSSELADEQYV. As DNA, the CDR3 is TGTGCCAGCAGCTCCGAATTAGCGGACGAGCAGTACGTC. The chain joins TRBV7-9 to TRBJ2-7, with D maybe TRBD2 (6 bases). Germline CDR1 SEHNR, CDR2 FQNEAQ (reference sequence). The CDR3 sequence is 13 residues long. V was trimmed by 4 bases and J by 5 bases, leaving 12 bases between them.